Below, 2 T cell receptor beta chains from the same sample are listed, as sequenced in a study of Ad26.COV2.S vaccination and SARS-CoV-2 variants. Libraries were prepared by immunoSEQ multiplex PCR; TCRdb keeps only in-frame clonotypes and omits some of them. Of over 400,000 clones listed, around 92% are singletons. Treatment given: approximately 18 received Ad26.COV2.S at low or high dose, single or two shots; 5 received placebo; per-sample allocation not given. Specimen acquisition occurred on day 63 following the initial vaccine or placebo injection. This specimen was peripheral blood, taken in a trial of Ad26.COV2.S vaccine versus placebo. All receptors derive from a person aged 18-60 years who received the Ad26.COV2.S COVID-19 vaccine or a placebo.

This chain uses TRBV10-3 with TRBJ2-1; the match to TRBD2 covers 11 bases. The ends lost 8 bases at V and 2 bases at J; junction bases unmatched: 5. The germline V gene has CDR1 ENHRY and CDR2 SYGVKD. This CDR3 has 15 amino acids. Here the CDR3 reads CAIGSGGAPYNEQFF. The CDR3, as DNA: TGTGCCATCGGTAGCGGGGGGGCCCCCTACAATGAGCAGTTCTTC.

The chain carries TRBV5-6 and TRBJ1-3, with D perhaps matching TRBD1 (6 bases). Deletions cut 3 bases from V and 0 bases from J, with 10 bases between. There are 15 residues in the CDR3. CDR1 and CDR2 (germline): SGHDT, YYEEEE. The CDR3 reads CASSSTTGSGNTIYF. DNA for the CDR3: TGTGCCAGCAGCTCCACGACAGGCTCTGGAAACACCATATATTTT.